This T cell receptor beta chain was identified in a study of cytomegalovirus exposure and HLA in healthy donors. This clone has only one observation. The PCR made use of 60 Vbeta and 13 Jbeta primers. Produced via immunoSEQ multiplex PCR; TCRdb's table is partial and in-frame only. The sample carries under 150,000 clones, 81% recorded once. Germline V gene data show CDR1 as SGHRS and CDR2 as YFSETQ. This CDR3 has 15 residues. J gave up 5 bases and V 1 base, and 3 bases lay outside the gene matches. Specimen: PBMCs. This clonotype originated in a man aged 18-30 years in good health and CMV-seronegative. J is TRBJ2-5 and V is TRBV5-1; 12 nucleotides agree with TRBD2. CDR3 loop: CASSLMTSGGETQYF. The CDR3 region has the DNA TGCGCCAGCAGCTTGATGACTAGCGGGGGTGAGACCCAGTACTTC.